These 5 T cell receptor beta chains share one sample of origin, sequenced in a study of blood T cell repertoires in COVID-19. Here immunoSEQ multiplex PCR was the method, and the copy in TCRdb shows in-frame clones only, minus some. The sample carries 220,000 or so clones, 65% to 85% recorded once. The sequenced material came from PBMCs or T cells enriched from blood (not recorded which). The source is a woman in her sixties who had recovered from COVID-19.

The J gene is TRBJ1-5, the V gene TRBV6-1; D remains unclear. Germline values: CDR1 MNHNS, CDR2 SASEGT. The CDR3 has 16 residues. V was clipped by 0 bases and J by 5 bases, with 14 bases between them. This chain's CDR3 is CASSEALAGGDQPQHF. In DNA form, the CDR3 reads TGTGCCAGCAGTGAAGCGCTGGCTGGAGGCGATCAGCCCCAGCATTTT.

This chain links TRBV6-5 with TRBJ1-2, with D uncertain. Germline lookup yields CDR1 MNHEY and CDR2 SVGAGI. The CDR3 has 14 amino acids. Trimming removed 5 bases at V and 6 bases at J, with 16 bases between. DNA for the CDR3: TGTGCCAGCAGTCCGTCGCAGGAAAGCAATGGCTACACCTTC. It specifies CASSPSQESNGYTF.

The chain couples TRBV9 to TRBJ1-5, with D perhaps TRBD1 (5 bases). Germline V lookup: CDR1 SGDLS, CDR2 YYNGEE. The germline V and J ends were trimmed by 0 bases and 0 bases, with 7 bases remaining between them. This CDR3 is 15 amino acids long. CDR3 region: CASSVGQNSNQPQHF. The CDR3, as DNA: TGTGCCAGCAGCGTAGGACAGAATAGCAATCAGCCCCAGCATTTT.

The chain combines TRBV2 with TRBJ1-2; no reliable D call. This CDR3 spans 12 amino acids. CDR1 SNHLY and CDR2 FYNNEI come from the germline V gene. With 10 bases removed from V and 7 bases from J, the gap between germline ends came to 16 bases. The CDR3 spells CATILQRGGYTF. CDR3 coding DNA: TGTGCCACCATACTTCAAAGAGGTGGCTACACCTTC.

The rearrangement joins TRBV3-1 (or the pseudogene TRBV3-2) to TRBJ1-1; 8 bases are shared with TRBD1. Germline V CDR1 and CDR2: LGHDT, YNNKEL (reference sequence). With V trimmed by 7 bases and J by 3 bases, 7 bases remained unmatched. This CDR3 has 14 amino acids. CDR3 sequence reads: CASNQGARDTEAFF. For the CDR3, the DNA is TGTGCCAGCAACCAGGGGGCGCGGGACACTGAAGCTTTCTTT.